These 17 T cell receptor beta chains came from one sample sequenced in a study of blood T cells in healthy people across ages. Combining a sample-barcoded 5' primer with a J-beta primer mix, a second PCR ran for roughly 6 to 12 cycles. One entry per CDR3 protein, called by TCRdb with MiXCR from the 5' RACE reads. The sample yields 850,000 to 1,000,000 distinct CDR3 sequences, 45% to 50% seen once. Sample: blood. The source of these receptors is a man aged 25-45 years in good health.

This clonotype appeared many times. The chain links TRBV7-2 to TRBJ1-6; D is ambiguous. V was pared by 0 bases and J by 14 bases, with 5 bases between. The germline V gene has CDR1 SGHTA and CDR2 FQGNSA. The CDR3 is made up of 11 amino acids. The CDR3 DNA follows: TGTGCCAGCAGCTTAGCGGGGTCCCTCCACTTT. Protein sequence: CASSLAGSLHF.

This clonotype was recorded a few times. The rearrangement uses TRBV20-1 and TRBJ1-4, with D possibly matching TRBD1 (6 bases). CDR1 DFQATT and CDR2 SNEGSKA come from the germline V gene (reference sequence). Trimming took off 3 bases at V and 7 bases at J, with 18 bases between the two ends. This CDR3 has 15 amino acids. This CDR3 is CSASFQGFRGEKLFF. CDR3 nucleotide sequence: TGCAGTGCTAGTTTCCAGGGGTTTAGGGGTGAAAAACTGTTTTTT.

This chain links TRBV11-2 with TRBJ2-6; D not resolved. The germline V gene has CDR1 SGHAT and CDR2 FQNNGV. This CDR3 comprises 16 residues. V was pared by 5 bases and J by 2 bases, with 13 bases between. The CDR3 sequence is CASSQTSDTGANVLTF. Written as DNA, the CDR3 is TGTGCCAGCAGCCAGACTTCTGATACTGGGGCCAACGTCCTGACTTTC.

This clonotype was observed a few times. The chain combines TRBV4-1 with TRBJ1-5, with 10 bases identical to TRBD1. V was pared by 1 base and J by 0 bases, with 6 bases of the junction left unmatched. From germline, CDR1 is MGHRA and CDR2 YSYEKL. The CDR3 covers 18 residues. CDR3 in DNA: TGCGCCAGCAGCCAAGCTGGGGACAGGGGCTATAGCAATCAGCCCCAGCATTTT. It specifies CASSQAGDRGYSNQPQHF.

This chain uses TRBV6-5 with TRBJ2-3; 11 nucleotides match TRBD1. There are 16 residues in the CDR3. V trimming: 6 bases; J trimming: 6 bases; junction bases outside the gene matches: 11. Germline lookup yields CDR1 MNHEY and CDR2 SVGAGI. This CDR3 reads CASSSTGQGAGDTQYF. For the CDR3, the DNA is TGTGCCAGCAGCTCAACTGGACAGGGGGCTGGGGATACGCAGTATTTT.

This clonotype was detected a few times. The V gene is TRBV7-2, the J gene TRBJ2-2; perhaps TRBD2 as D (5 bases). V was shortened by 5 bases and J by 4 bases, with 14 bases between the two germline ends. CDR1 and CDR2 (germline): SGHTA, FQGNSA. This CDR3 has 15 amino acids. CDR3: CASSARTFPTGELFF. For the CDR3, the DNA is TGTGCCAGCAGCGCTCGGACTTTTCCCACCGGGGAGCTGTTTTTT.

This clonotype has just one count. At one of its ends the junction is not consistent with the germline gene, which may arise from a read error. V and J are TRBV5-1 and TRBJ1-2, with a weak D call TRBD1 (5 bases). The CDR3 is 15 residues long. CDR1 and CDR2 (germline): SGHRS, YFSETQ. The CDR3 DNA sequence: TGCGCCAGCAGCTGGGGGGGAGATACTAACTATGGCTGCACCTTC. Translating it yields CASSWGGDTNYGCTF.

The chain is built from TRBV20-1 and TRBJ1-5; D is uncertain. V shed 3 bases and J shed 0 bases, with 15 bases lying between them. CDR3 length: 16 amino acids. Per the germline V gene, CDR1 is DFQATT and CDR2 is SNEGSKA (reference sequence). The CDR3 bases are TGCAGTGCTAGCCCGGGAAAGGCATTTAGCAATCAGCCCCAGCATTTT. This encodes CSASPGKAFSNQPQHF.

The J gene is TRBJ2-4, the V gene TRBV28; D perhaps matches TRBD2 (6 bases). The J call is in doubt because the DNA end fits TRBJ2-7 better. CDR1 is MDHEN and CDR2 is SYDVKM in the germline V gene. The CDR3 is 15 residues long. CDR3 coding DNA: TGTGCCAGCTGTAACAGTTTTGGGACTTGCTACGAGCAGTACTTC. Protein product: CASCNSFGTCYEQYF.

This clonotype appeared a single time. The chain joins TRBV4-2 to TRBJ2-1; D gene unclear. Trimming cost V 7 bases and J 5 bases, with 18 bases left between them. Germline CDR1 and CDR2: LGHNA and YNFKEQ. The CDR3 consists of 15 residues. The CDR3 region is CASNPDPLINNEQFF. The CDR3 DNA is TGTGCCAGCAACCCAGATCCCCTAATCAACAATGAGCAGTTCTTC.

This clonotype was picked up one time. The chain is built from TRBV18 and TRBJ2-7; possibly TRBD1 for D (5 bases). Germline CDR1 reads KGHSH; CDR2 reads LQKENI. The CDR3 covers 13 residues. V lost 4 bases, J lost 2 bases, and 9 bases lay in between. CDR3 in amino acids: CASSLVRAYEQYF. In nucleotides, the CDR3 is TGTGCCAGCTCACTGGTCAGGGCCTACGAGCAGTACTTC.

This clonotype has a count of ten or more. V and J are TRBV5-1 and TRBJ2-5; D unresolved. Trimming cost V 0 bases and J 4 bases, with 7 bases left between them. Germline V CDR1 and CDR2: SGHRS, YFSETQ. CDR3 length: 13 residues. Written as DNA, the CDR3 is TGCGCCAGCAGCTTGGATAGGAGAGAGACCCAGTACTTC. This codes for CASSLDRRETQYF.

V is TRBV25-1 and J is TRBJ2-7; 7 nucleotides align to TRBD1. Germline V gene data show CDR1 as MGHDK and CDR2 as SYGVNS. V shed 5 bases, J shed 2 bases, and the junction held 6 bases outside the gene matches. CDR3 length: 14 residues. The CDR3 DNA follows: TGTGCCAGCAGTCAGAGAGGGGGCACCTACGAGCAGTACTTC. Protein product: CASSQRGGTYEQYF.

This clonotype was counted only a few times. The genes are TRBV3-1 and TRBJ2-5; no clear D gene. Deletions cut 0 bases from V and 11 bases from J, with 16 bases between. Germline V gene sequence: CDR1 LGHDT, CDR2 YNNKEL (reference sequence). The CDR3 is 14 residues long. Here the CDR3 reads CASSQDYVGSEQYF. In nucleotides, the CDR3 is TGTGCCAGCAGCCAAGATTACGTTGGTTCGGAGCAGTACTTC.

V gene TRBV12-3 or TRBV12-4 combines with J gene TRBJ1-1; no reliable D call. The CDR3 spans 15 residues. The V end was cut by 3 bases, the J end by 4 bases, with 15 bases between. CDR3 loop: CASSFHEGLSTEAFF. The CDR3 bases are TGTGCCAGCAGTTTTCATGAGGGCTTGAGCACTGAAGCTTTCTTT.

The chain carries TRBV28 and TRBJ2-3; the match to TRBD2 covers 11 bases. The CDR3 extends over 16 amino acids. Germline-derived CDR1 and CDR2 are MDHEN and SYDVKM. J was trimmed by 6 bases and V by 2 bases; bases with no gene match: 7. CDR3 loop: CASSLDLAGGRDTQYF. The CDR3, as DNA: TGTGCCAGCAGTTTAGATTTAGCGGGGGGGCGGGATACGCAGTATTTT.

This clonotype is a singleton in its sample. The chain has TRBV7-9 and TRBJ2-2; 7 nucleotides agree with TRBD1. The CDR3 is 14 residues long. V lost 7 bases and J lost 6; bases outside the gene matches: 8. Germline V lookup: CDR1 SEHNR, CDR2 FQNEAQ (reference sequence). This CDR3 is CASTPLTGPGELFF. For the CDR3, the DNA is TGTGCCAGCACCCCTTTGACAGGGCCCGGGGAGCTGTTTTTT.